What follows are 31 T cell receptor beta chains derived from one specimen sequenced in a study of T cell repertoires in cytomegalovirus infection. MiXCR, applied by TCRdb to the reads, yields one record per CDR3 protein. Of more than 150,000 distinct CDR3 sequences detected, around 20% appear once; the ten largest clones hold roughly 11%. Sequencing used PBMCs. All receptors derive from a human donor in good health (CMV status not recorded). Some clones in this sample may be carry-over from other donors' samples.

The CDR3 protein is CASSSSRAENQPQHF. The CDR3 coding sequence is TGTGCCAGTTCCTCGAGCAGGGCGGAGAATCAGCCCCAGCATTTT. This chain uses TRBV19 with TRBJ1-5; D is possibly TRBD1 (5 bases). The CDR3 runs to 15 residues. Per germline, CDR1 LNHDA and CDR2 SQIVND (reference sequence). Trimming pared 8 bases from V and 4 bases from J, leaving 18 bases between. Full variable domain (outside the CDR3, taken from reference TRBV19 and TRBJ1-5): DGGITQSPKYLFRKEGQNVTLSCEQNLNHDAMYWYRQDPGQGLRLIYYSQIVNDFQKGDIAEGYSVSREKKESFPLTVTSAQKNPTAFYLCASSSSRAENQPQHFGDGTRLSIL.

This clonotype was seen a few times. The genes are TRBV15 and TRBJ1-5; TRBD1 aligns across 9 bases. V trimming: 0 bases; J trimming: 5 bases; junction bases outside the gene matches: 8. In germline, CDR1 is LNHNV, CDR2 YYDKDF (reference sequence). The CDR3 runs 17 residues. The CDR3: CATSREGTGKRDQPQHF. In DNA, the CDR3 is TGTGCCACCAGCAGAGAAGGGACAGGGAAAAGGGATCAGCCCCAGCATTTT.

This clonotype was seen repeatedly, ten times or more. This sequence joins TRBV7-2 and TRBJ2-5; TRBD1 might be the D (7 bases). The V gene lost 3 bases and the J gene lost 0 bases, with 32 bases spanning the gap. The CDR3 is 22 amino acids. Germline V gene data show CDR1 as SGHTA and CDR2 as FQGNSA. CDR3 residues: CASSFSTGEVGWIARNQETQYF. CDR3 sequence (DNA): TGTGCCAGCAGCTTTAGTACAGGGGAGGTGGGTTGGATAGCGAGAAACCAAGAGACCCAGTACTTC.

The chain is built from TRBV7-6 and TRBJ2-4, with 10 bases that match TRBD2. Germline V CDR1 and CDR2: SGHVS, FNYEAQ. The CDR3 spans 17 residues. Unmatched junction bases numbered 6, after V lost 4 bases and J lost 0 bases. CDR3: CASSSTSGYLAKNIQYF. Written as DNA, the CDR3 is TGTGCCAGCAGCTCGACTAGCGGGTACCTAGCCAAAAACATTCAGTACTTC.

This clonotype was counted ten times or more. The chain links TRBV7-2 to TRBJ2-2; no firm D call. There are 14 residues in the CDR3. Germline-derived CDR1 and CDR2 are SGHTA and FQGNSA. V was pared by 1 base and J by 6 bases, with 9 bases between. CDR3 coding DNA: TGTGCCAGCAGCTTAGTGTGGGATGCCGGGGAGCTGTTTTTT. It codes for CASSLVWDAGELFF.

This clonotype was seen at least ten times. The chain carries TRBV28 and TRBJ2-7; no firm D call. The CDR3 is 14 residues long. Germline loops: CDR1 MDHEN, CDR2 SYDVKM. V was shortened by 0 bases and J by 0 bases, with 6 bases between the two germline ends. The chain's CDR3 is CASSLWGSSYEQYF. CDR3 in DNA: TGTGCCAGCAGTTTATGGGGTTCCTCCTACGAGCAGTACTTC.

This clonotype was counted ten times or more. The chain uses TRBV11-3 and TRBJ2-3; 7 bases fit TRBD2. The length of the CDR3 is 14 residues. V was clipped by 3 bases and J by 5 bases; unmatched bases: 5. Per the germline V gene, CDR1 is SGHNT and CDR2 is YENEEA. CDR3 sequence reads: CASSFGTGGDTQYF. CDR3 sequence (DNA): TGTGCCAGCAGCTTCGGGACGGGGGGAGATACGCAGTATTTT. The entire variable domain, with the rest obtained from reference TRBV11-3 and TRBJ2-3, is as follows: EAGVVQSPRYKIIEKKQPVAFWCNPISGHNTLYWYLQNLGQGPELLIRYENEEAVDDSQLPKDRFSAERLKGVDSTLKIQPAELGDSAVYLCASSFGTGGDTQYFGPGTRLTVL.

This clonotype was detected many times. J is TRBJ2-7 and V is TRBV7-8, with D unresolved. Trimming stripped 3 bases from V and 5 bases from J, with 5 bases between. The CDR3 extends over 11 amino acids. Germline assignment: CDR1 SGHVS and CDR2 FQNEAQ. For the CDR3, the DNA is TGTGCCAGCAGCTTTGGGGACGAGCAGTACTTC. Its protein is CASSFGDEQYF.

The chain links TRBV6-6 to TRBJ2-7; TRBD1 matches at 7 bases. The V and J ends lost 6 bases and 2 bases, in that order; junction bases with no gene match: 1. CDR3 length: 12 amino acids. Germline CDR1 reads MNHNY; CDR2 reads SVGAGI (reference sequence). CDR3 protein: CASRTGPYEQYF. The CDR3 DNA sequence: TGTGCCAGCAGGACAGGGCCCTACGAGCAGTACTTC.

This clonotype has ten or more counts. The V and J genes are TRBV7-2 and TRBJ1-3; the D gene is possibly TRBD1 (6 bases). The CDR3 is made up of 15 amino acids. Per the germline V gene, CDR1 is SGHTA and CDR2 is FQGNSA. Trimming took off 1 base at V and 6 bases at J, with 13 bases between the two ends. This chain's CDR3 is CASSLVAGQPNTIYF. CDR3 coding DNA: TGTGCCAGCAGCTTAGTCGCAGGACAGCCAAACACCATATATTTT.

The count of this clonotype is one. The chain joins TRBV19 to TRBJ2-1, with 13 bases that match TRBD2. CDR3 size: 16 residues. Germline-derived CDR1 and CDR2 are LNHDA and SQIVND (reference sequence). The J segment lost 4 bases and the V segment lost 2 bases, leaving 2 bases of the junction unmatched. The CDR3 DNA reads as TGTGCCAGTAGTATAACTAGCGGGAGGGGTTACAATGAGCAGTTCTTC. Translated: CASSITSGRGYNEQFF. Full variable domain (missing parts from reference TRBV19 and TRBJ2-1): DGGITQSPKYLFRKEGQNVTLSCEQNLNHDAMYWYRQDPGQGLRLIYYSQIVNDFQKGDIAEGYSVSREKKESFPLTVTSAQKNPTAFYLCASSITSGRGYNEQFFGPGTRLTVL.

In its sample, this clonotype was seen many times. The chain links TRBV7-7 to TRBJ2-1; TRBD2 matches 11 bases. CDR3 size: 15 residues. From germline, CDR1 is SSHAT and CDR2 FNYEAQ (reference sequence). The CDR3 spells CASSIGTSGYNEQFF. The DNA for the CDR3 is TGTGCTAGCTCCATTGGGACTAGCGGCTACAATGAGCAGTTCTTC.

The J gene is TRBJ2-1, the V gene TRBV7-2; 7 positions agree with TRBD1. Germline V lookup: CDR1 SGHTA, CDR2 FQGNSA. V lost 3 bases to trimming and J lost 8 bases; unmatched junction nucleotides: 4. This CDR3 spans 13 amino acids. CDR3 region: CASSLNRGDEQFF. CDR3 bases: TGTGCCAGCAGCTTGAACAGGGGCGATGAGCAGTTCTTC. Full variable domain (outside the CDR3, taken from reference TRBV7-2 and TRBJ2-1): GAGVSQSPSNKVTEKGKDVELRCDPISGHTALYWYRQSLGQGLEFLIYFQGNSAPDKSGLPSDRFSAERTGGSVSTLTIQRTQQEDSAVYLCASSLNRGDEQFFGPGTRLTVL.

In its sample, this clonotype was seen a few times. The chain combines TRBV28 with TRBJ1-5; D remains unclear. The CDR3 totals 11 residues. V was pared by 2 bases and J by 12 bases, with 8 bases between. The V gene's germline CDR1 is MDHEN and CDR2 SYDVKM. The CDR3 loop reads CASSLMDHQHF. The CDR3 nucleotides are TGTGCCAGCAGTTTAATGGACCACCAGCATTTT.

Ten or more counts support this clonotype. The chain combines TRBV7-9 with TRBJ1-1, with D perhaps matching TRBD1 (6 bases). Germline loops: CDR1 SEHNR, CDR2 FQNEAQ (reference sequence). This CDR3 contains 12 residues. Trimming left V 4 bases short and J 8 bases short, with 11 bases between. CDR3 nucleotide sequence: TGTGCCAGCAGCTCCTCCGGGACAGAAGCTTTCTTT. Translated, it gives CASSSSGTEAFF.

V usage is TRBV5-6 and J usage is TRBJ1-3; D not certain. Germline lookup yields CDR1 SGHDT and CDR2 YYEEEE. The germline V and J ends were trimmed by 2 bases and 3 bases, with 9 bases remaining between them. The CDR3 runs to 14 residues. CDR3 residues: CASSFNGVGNTIYF. CDR3 nucleotide sequence: TGTGCCAGCAGCTTCAACGGAGTTGGAAACACCATATATTTT.

The CDR3 DNA follows: TGTGCCAGCAGTTACTTGGGCGGGGGGAATGCGAATGAGCAGTTCTTC. Amino acids: CASSYLGGGNANEQFF. The V gene is TRBV6-5, the J gene TRBJ2-1, with TRBD2 matching 8 bases. The CDR3 runs to 16 residues. The junction had 9 bases not matched to a gene; V was cut back by 1 base and J by 7 bases. Germline CDR1 is MNHEY and CDR2 is SVGAGI.

This clonotype was detected many times. The J gene is TRBJ1-4, the V gene TRBV7-2; unclear D gene. Germline lookup yields CDR1 SGHTA and CDR2 FQGNSA. The CDR3 has 16 residues. Trimming stripped 2 bases from V and 4 bases from J, with 14 bases between. In DNA, the CDR3 is TGTGCCAGCAGCTTATCGGTCGGAGTCGGTAATGAAAAACTGTTTTTT. This encodes CASSLSVGVGNEKLFF.

The chain couples TRBV15 to TRBJ2-6; weak D call: TRBD1 (5 bases). Trimming left V 5 bases short and J 2 bases short, with 19 bases between. The CDR3 covers 18 residues. Germline assignment: CDR1 LNHNV and CDR2 YYDKDF (reference sequence). CDR3 bases: TGTGCCACCAGCCCCTGGGGCCCTACTTCGGCTGGGGCCAACGTCCTGACTTTC. Protein: CATSPWGPTSAGANVLTF.

The chain couples TRBV28 to TRBJ2-3, with 10 nucleotides matching TRBD2. Unmatched junction bases numbered 8, after V lost 5 bases and J lost 3 bases. From germline, CDR1 is MDHEN and CDR2 SYDVKM. The CDR3 consists of 16 residues. Here the CDR3 DNA reads TGTGCCAGCAGTAGGAGCGGGAGGGGGAGGACAGATACGCAGTATTTT. It encodes CASSRSGRGRTDTQYF.

The chain combines TRBV5-4 with TRBJ2-1; TRBD1 agrees at 9 bases. From germline, CDR1 is SGHNT and CDR2 YYREEE (reference sequence). Trimming removed 3 bases from V and 7 bases from J; junction bases left unmatched: 8. The CDR3 runs 15 residues. The CDR3 region is CASSSRQGVGNEQFF. CDR3 nucleotides: TGTGCCAGCAGCTCCCGACAGGGGGTTGGAAATGAGCAGTTCTTC.

The rearrangement joins TRBV4-1 to TRBJ2-6; 8 bases map to TRBD1. CDR1 MGHRA and CDR2 YSYEKL come from the germline V gene. After removal of 3 bases from V and 0 bases from J, the junction contained 7 bases not matched to a gene. The CDR3 consists of 18 residues. The CDR3 nucleotides are TGCGCCAGCAGCCAGACCCAGGGGGCGAACTCTGGGGCCAACGTCCTGACTTTC. Its translation is CASSQTQGANSGANVLTF.

This chain uses TRBV6-1 with TRBJ1-1; D perhaps matches TRBD1 (5 bases). The length of the CDR3 is 16 residues. Germline V gives CDR1 MNHNS, CDR2 SASEGT. V shed 6 bases and J shed 0 bases, with 17 bases lying between them. This chain's CDR3 is CASRQGAYLMNTEAFF. CDR3 nucleotide sequence: TGTGCCAGCAGACAAGGGGCGTATCTTATGAACACTGAAGCTTTCTTT.

At least ten counts were recorded for this clonotype. V is TRBV19 and J is TRBJ1-5; 8 bases fit TRBD1. With V trimmed by 5 bases and J by 2 bases, 8 bases remained unmatched. CDR1 is LNHDA and CDR2 is SQIVND in the germline V gene (reference sequence). The CDR3 totals 16 residues. CDR3 sequence (DNA): TGTGCCAGTAGTGCCCGACAGGGGATTGGCAATCAGCCCCAGCATTTT. This encodes CASSARQGIGNQPQHF.

This rearrangement joins TRBV18 to TRBJ1-1; D remains unclear. There are 12 residues in the CDR3. Per germline, CDR1 KGHSH and CDR2 LQKENI. The ends were cut back, 3 bases at V and 8 bases at J, with 10 bases in the middle. For the CDR3, the DNA is TGTGCCAGCTCACCGGAGGTAGGGGAAGCTTTCTTT. It is translated as CASSPEVGEAFF.

Only a few counts were recorded for this clonotype. The V and J genes are TRBV6-2 or TRBV6-3 and TRBJ2-3; D not resolved. This CDR3 is 12 amino acids long. From germline, CDR1 is MNHEY and CDR2 SVGEGT. V gave up 4 bases and J gave up 6 bases, with 8 bases separating them. The CDR3 is CASSSRLDTQYF. The CDR3 DNA reads TGTGCCAGCAGTTCTAGGTTGGATACGCAGTATTTT.

Only a few counts were recorded for this clonotype. This chain connects TRBV7-6 to TRBJ1-1, with 12 bases aligning to TRBD1. Germline CDR1 SGHVS, CDR2 FNYEAQ. V dropped 5 bases and J dropped 0; count of bases not matched to a gene: 7. This CDR3 is built from 17 residues. The CDR3 sequence: CASSHWDRGLMNTEAFF. For the CDR3, the DNA is TGTGCCAGCAGCCACTGGGACAGGGGGCTGATGAACACTGAAGCTTTCTTT.

This chain connects TRBV6-1 to TRBJ2-7, with D unclear. The CDR3 has 13 amino acids. Trimming took off 5 bases at V and 1 base at J, with 9 bases between the two ends. Per germline, CDR1 MNHNS and CDR2 SASEGT. CDR3 DNA sequence: TGTGCCAGCAGTTATCAGGATTCCTACGAGCAGTACTTC. Protein: CASSYQDSYEQYF.

This clonotype was detected ten times or more. The chain couples TRBV12-3 or TRBV12-4 to TRBJ2-5; 7 bases line up with TRBD2. The CDR3 is made up of 13 amino acids. Trimming removed 2 bases from V and 5 bases from J; junction bases left unmatched: 2. In DNA form, the CDR3 reads TGTGCCAGCAGTTTAAGCGGGACGGAGACCCAGTACTTC. Translated, it gives CASSLSGTETQYF.

The genes are TRBV4-2 and TRBJ2-7; D possibly corresponds to TRBD2 (6 bases). The CDR3 totals 14 residues. With 1 base removed from V and 7 bases from J, the gap between germline ends came to 14 bases. Germline CDR1 and CDR2: LGHNA and YNFKEQ. The CDR3 DNA reads TGTGCCAGCAGCCAAGGGCCTAGCGTGGGGGAGCAGTACTTC. Its translation: CASSQGPSVGEQYF.

This clonotype occurred a few times. The CDR3 here is CATSRDSGAGTGELFF. The CDR3 DNA is TGTGCCACCAGCAGAGATAGCGGGGCCGGCACCGGGGAGCTGTTTTTT. The rearrangement joins TRBV15 to TRBJ2-2, with 8 positions matching TRBD2. This CDR3 is built from 16 residues. CDR1 and CDR2 (germline): LNHNV, YYDKDF (reference sequence). Germline trimming cut 0 bases from V and 4 bases from J; bases unmatched to any gene: 4.